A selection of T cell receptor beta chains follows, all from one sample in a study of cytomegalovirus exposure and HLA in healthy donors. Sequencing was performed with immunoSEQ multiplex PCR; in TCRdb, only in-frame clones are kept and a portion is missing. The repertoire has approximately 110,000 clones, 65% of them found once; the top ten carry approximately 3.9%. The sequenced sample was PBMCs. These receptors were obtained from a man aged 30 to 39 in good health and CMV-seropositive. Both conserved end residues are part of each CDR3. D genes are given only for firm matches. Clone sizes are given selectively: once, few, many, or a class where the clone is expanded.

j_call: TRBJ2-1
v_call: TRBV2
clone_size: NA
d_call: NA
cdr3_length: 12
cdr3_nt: TGTGCCAGCAGAACAAACTCAGGTGAGCAGTTCTTC
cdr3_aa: CASRTNSGEQFF

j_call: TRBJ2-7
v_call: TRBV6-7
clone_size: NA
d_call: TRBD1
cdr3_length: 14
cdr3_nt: TGTGCCAGCAGTTACCGCAGGGGGTTCTACGAGCAGTACTTC
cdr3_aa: CASSYRRGFYEQYF

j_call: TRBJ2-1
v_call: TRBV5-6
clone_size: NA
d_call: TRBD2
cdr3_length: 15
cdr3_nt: TGTGCCAGCTCGGCCCGGGGGGTAACTTACAATGAGCAGTTCTTC
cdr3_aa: CASSARGVTYNEQFF

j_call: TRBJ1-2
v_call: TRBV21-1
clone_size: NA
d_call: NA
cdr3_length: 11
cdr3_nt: TGTGCCAGCAGCACCCGGCGGTTTCGGACCTTC
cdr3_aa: CASSTRRFRTF

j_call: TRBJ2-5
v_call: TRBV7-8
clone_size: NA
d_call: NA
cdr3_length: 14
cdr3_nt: TGTGCCAGCAGCTTAGGTCGGCGGCAAGAGACCCAGTACTTC
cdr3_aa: CASSLGRRQETQYF

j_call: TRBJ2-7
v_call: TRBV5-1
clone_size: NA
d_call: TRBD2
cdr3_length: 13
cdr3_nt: TGCGCCAGCAGCGTAGCGGGGGGAGACGAGCAGTACTTC
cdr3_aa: CASSVAGGDEQYF

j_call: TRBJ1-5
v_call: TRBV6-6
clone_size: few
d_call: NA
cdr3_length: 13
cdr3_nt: TGTGCCAGCAGACCGCAGGGTTTTCAGCCCCAGCATTTT
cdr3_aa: CASRPQGFQPQHF

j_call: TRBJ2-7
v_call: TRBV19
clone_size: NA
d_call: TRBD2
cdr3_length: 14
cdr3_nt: TGTGCCAGTAGCTGGGGGACTAGGAGCAACGAGCAGTACTTC
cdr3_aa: CASSWGTRSNEQYF

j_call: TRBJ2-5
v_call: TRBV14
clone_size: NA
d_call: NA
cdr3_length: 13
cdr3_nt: TGTGCCAGCAGCCTCGGACTGGGAGAGACCCAGTACTTC
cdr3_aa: CASSLGLGETQYF

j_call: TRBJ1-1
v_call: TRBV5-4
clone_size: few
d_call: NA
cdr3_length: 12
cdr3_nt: TGTGCTCCCGGGGGGGTTAACACTGAAGCTTTCTTT
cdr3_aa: CAPGGVNTEAFF

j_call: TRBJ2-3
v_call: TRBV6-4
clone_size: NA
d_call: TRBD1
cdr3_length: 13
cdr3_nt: TGTGCCAGCAGTGCACAGGGGGTGGATACGCAGTATTTT
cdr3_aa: CASSAQGVDTQYF

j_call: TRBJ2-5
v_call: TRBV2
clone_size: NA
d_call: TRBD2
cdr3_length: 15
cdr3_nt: TGTGCCAGCAGCGCCGGGACTAGCGTCCCGGAGACCCAGTACTTC
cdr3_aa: CASSAGTSVPETQYF

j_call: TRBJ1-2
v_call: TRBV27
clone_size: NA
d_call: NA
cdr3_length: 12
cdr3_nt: TGTGCCAGCAGTTCCACAGGGCGCGGCTACACCTTC
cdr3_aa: CASSSTGRGYTF

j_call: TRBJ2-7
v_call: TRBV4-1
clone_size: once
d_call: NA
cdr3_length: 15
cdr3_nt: TGCGCCAGCAGCCAAGTCCCCGGGAAAGATTACGAGCAGTACTTC
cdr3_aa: CASSQVPGKDYEQYF

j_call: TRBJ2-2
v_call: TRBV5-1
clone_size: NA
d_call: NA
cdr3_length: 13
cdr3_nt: TGCGCCAGCAGCGAGACAGGTGGCGGGGAGCTGTTTTTT
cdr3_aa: CASSETGGGELFF

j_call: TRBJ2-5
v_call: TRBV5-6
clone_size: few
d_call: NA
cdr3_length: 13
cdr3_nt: TGTGCCAGCACCGGACACCAGCAAGAGACCCAGTACTTC
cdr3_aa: CASTGHQQETQYF

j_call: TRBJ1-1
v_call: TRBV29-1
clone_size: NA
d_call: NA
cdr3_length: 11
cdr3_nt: TGCAGCGTCCTTGGGGCAGATGGAGCTTTCTTT
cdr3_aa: CSVLGADGAFF

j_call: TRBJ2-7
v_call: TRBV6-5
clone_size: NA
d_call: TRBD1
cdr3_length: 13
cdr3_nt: TGTGCCAGCAGACCGGGACAGGGGGGTGAGCAGTACTTC
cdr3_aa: CASRPGQGGEQYF

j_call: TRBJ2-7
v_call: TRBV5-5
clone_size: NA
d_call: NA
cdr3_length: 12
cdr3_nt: TGTGCCAGCAGTTTGACACCCTACGAGCAGTACTTC
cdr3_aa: CASSLTPYEQYF

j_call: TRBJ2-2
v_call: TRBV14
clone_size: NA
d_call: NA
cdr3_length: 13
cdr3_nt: TGTGCCAGCCGGGAGATCGGCACCGGGGAGCCGTTTTTT
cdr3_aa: CASREIGTGEPFF

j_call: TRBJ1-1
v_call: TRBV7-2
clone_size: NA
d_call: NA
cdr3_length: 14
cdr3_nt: TGTGCCAGCAGCTTCTTACACGAGAACACTGAAGCTTTCTTT
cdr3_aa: CASSFLHENTEAFF

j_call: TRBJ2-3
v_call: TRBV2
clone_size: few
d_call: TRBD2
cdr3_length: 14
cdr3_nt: TGTGCCAGCAGTTATTCGGGACTAGCGGATACGCAGTATTTT
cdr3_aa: CASSYSGLADTQYF

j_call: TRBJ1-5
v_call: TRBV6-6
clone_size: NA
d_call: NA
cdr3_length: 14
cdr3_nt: TGTGCCTCAGCTTGGGAGGGTAGCAATCAGCCCCAGCATTTT
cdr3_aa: CASAWEGSNQPQHF

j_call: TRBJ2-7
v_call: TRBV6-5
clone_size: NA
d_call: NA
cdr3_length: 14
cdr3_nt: TGTGCCAGCAACGAGGCCAGGGGTATGGGCGAGCAGTACTTC
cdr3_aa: CASNEARGMGEQYF

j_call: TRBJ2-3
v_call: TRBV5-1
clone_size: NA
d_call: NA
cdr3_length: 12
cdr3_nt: TGCGCCAGCAGCCAACAGACAGATACGCAGTATTTT
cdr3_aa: CASSQQTDTQYF

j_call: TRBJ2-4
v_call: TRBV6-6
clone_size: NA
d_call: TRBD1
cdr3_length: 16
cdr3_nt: TGTGCCAGCAGTCCCTGGACAGGGGGCGCATCTGTCATTCAGTACTTC
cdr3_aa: CASSPWTGGASVIQYF

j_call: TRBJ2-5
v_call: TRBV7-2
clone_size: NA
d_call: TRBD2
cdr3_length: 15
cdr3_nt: TGTGCCAGCAGCTTACAGGCTAGCGGATGGGAGACCCAGTACTTC
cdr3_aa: CASSLQASGWETQYF

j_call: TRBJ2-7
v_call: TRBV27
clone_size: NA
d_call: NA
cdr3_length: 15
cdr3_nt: TGTGCCAGCAGTTTATCGCTACAGGGATTCTACGAGCAGTACTTC
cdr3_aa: CASSLSLQGFYEQYF

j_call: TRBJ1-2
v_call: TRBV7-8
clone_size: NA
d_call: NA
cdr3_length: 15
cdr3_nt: TGTGCCAGCAGCTTAGGTGGGATATCGGGGAATGGCTACACCTTC
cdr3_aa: CASSLGGISGNGYTF

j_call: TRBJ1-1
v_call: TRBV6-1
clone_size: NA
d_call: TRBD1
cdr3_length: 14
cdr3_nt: TGTGCCAGCTTACCACCGGGACAGGGGCGCGGAGCTTTCTTT
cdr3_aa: CASLPPGQGRGAFF

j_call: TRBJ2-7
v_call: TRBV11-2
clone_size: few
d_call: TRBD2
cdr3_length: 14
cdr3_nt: TGTGCCAGCAGAAAAGGACTAGCGGGGGACGAGCAGTACTTC
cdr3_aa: CASRKGLAGDEQYF

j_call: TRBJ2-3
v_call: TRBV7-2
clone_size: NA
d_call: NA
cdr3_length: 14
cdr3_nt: TGTGCCAGCAGCTTAGACAGGATTGGAGATACGCAGTATTTT
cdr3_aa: CASSLDRIGDTQYF

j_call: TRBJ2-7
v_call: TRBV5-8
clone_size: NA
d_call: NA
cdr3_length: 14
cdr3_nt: TGTGCCAGCAGCCCACAGGCAGGGGCCTACGAGCAGTACTTC
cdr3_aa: CASSPQAGAYEQYF

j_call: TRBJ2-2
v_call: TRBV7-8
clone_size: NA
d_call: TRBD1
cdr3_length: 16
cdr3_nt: TGTGCCAGCAGCTTAGGGGGACAGGGCGTCACCGGGGAGCTGTTTTTT
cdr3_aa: CASSLGGQGVTGELFF

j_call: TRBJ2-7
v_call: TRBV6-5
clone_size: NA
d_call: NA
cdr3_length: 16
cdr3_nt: TGTGCCAGCAGTTACGGAGACAGGGGAGGGTCCTACGAGCAGTACTTC
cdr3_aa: CASSYGDRGGSYEQYF

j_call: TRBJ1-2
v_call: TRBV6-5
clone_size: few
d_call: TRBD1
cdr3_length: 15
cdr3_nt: TGTGCCAGCAGTCGTGGACAGGGTCAGCTTGATGGCTACACCTTC
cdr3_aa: CASSRGQGQLDGYTF

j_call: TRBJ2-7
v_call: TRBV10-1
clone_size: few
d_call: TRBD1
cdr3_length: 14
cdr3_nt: TGCGCCAGCAGCCGACAGGGGCCTTCCTACGAGCAGTACTTC
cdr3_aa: CASSRQGPSYEQYF

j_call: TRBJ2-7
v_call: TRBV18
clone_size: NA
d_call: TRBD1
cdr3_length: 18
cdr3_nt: TGTGCCAGCTCACCACTGGATTTGGGACAGGGGCTTCCCTACGAGCAGTACTTC
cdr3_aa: CASSPLDLGQGLPYEQYF

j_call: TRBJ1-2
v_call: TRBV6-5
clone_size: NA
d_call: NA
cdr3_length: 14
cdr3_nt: TGTGCCAGCAGTGTCGTAGTTCTGGACTATGGCTACACCTTC
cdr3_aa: CASSVVVLDYGYTF

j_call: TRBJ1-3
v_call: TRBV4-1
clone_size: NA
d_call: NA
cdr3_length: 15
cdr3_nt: TGCGCCAGCAGCCGAGGAACAGGGATGGGAAACACCATATATTTT
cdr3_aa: CASSRGTGMGNTIYF

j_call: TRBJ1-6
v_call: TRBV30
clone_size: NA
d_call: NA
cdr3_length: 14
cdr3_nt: TGTGCCTGGAGGGGCCTGGGAGTGGAGTCACCCCTCCACTTT
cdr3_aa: CAWRGLGVESPLHF

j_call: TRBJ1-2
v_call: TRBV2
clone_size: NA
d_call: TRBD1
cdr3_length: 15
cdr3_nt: TGTGCCAGCAGCAAGACAGGGGCGGAAATCTATGGCTACACCTTC
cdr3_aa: CASSKTGAEIYGYTF

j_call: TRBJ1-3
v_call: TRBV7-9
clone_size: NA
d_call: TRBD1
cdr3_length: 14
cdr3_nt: TGTGCCAGCAGCCCCGGGACAGGGGGAAACACCATATATTTT
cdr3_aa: CASSPGTGGNTIYF

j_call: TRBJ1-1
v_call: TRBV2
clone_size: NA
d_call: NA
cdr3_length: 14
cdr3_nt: TGTGCCAGCAGTGATTGGGCAAAGAACACTGAAGCTTTCTTT
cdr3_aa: CASSDWAKNTEAFF

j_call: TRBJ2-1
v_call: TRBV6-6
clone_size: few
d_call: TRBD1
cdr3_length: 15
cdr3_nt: TGTGCCAGCAGCCGTGGGACAGGGGCCTACAATGAGCAGTTCTTC
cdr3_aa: CASSRGTGAYNEQFF

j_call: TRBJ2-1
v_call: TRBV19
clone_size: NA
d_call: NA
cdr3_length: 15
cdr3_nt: TGTGCCAGTAGTAAGGCGGGGGCCTCCTACAATGAGCAGTTCTTC
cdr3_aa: CASSKAGASYNEQFF

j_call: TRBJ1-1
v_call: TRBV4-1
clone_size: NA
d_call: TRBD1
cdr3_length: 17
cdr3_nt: TGCGCCAGCAGCCCAACTAGGGACAGGCTTTCTTACACTGAAGCTTTCTTT
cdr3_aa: CASSPTRDRLSYTEAFF

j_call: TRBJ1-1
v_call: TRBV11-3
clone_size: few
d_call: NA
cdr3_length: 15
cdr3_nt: TGTGCCAGCAGCCCCTTTATGGGGTCGGGGACTGAAGCTTTCTTT
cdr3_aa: CASSPFMGSGTEAFF

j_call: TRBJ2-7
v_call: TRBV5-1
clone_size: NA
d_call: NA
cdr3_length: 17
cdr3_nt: TGCGCCAGCAGCTTGGTAGGTTCAACAGTCTTTATCCACGAGCAGTACTTC
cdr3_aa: CASSLVGSTVFIHEQYF

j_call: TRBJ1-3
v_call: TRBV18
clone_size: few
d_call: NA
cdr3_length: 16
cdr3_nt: TGTGCCAGCTCACCACCGAACAGCATCTCTGGAAACACCATATATTTT
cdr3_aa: CASSPPNSISGNTIYF

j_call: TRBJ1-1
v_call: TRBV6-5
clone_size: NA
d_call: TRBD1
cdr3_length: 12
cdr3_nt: TGTGCCAGCAGTTACTCCGGACAGGGGGCTTTCTTT
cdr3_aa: CASSYSGQGAFF

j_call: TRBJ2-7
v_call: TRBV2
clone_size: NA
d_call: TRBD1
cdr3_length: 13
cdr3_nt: TGTGCCAGCAGTGGCCCACAGGGGCCCGAGCAGTACTTC
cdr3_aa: CASSGPQGPEQYF

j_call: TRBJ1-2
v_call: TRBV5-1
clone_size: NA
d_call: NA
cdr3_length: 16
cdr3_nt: TGCGCCAGCAGCTTGGACTGGCAGGCCTCCAACTATGGCTACACCTTC
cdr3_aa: CASSLDWQASNYGYTF